This paragraph reports one T cell receptor (beta chain). Its specificity is unknown. The CDR3 has 14 residues. Looked up from germline, CDR1 is GTSNPN and CDR2 is SVGIG (reference sequence). Losses at the gene ends were 5 bases for V and 6 bases for J; bases not matched to a gene: 5. Vbeta (60) and Jbeta (13) primers were used in the PCR. Per the study methods: Per a later analysis, the number of unique TCR beta chains was approximately 80 million, of which roughly 9.9 million were shared. Only in-frame clones appear in the TCRdb table, and some are missing; sequencing was by immunoSEQ multiplex PCR. The D gene and trimming were derived from the DNA, and the V and J assignments and clone size from that table. The table lists 200,000 or so clones, more than 75% of them singletons. The data originate from a study of cytomegalovirus exposure and HLA in healthy donors. Study-level background: Of the donors genotyped, some 400 in all, about 80% fell in the Caucasian-associated ancestry cluster. Overall study results and limits: A later analysis linked a missense DCLRE1C variant to TCR beta V- and J-gene trimming. Presence/absence analyses treated sequencing depth as roughly uniform across donors.

Material for sequencing was PBMCs. The clonotype comes from a human donor in good health. The chain combines TRBV30 with TRBJ2-3; 13 bases fit TRBD2. CDR3 amino acids: CAWGTSGKSDTQYF. In DNA form, the CDR3 reads TGTGCCTGGGGGACTAGCGGGAAGTCCGATACGCAGTATTTT.